These 25 T cell receptor beta chains originate from one sample sequenced in a study of blood T cell repertoires in COVID-19. This table comes from immunoSEQ multiplex PCR, and its TCRdb copy is limited to in-frame clones, with some not included. The sample lists approximately 400,000 clones; around 87% were seen once. The sequenced material came from PBMCs or T cells enriched from blood (not recorded which). The receptors were sampled from a man under 40 who had recovered from COVID-19.

The gene calls are TRBV30 and TRBJ2-2, with a weak D call TRBD2 (6 bases). V shed 1 base and J shed 6 bases, with 21 bases lying between them. Germline CDR1 is GTSNPN and CDR2 is SVGIG (reference sequence). CDR3 length: 17 residues. CDR3 bases: TGTGCCTGGAGTGCACTGGGGGGTCATAGGCGATCCGGGGAGCTGTTTTTT. This sequence encodes CAWSALGGHRRSGELFF.

This chain joins TRBV3-1 (or the pseudogene TRBV3-2) and TRBJ1-3; D is unclear. Germline CDR1 and CDR2: LGHDT and YNNKEL (reference sequence). This CDR3 spans 16 amino acids. Trimming left V 0 bases short and J 0 bases short, with 9 bases between. The CDR3: CASSQDFTDSGNTIYF. The CDR3, as DNA: TGTGCCAGCAGCCAAGATTTTACAGACTCTGGAAACACCATATATTTT.

The V gene is TRBV5-1, the J gene TRBJ2-1; 8 bases are shared with TRBD1. V was pared by 2 bases and J by 5 bases, with 12 bases of the junction left unmatched. The CDR3 totals 17 residues. CDR1 is SGHRS, CDR2 YFSETQ, per germline. The DNA for the CDR3 is TGCGCCAGCAGCTTAAACCCGACAGGGGTTGGGGACAATGAGCAGTTCTTC. Translated, it gives CASSLNPTGVGDNEQFF.

The table lists this clone with a count of one. The chain employs TRBV5-6 and TRBJ2-7; no clear D gene. The CDR3 is 14 residues long. Trimming cost V 4 bases and J 0 bases, with 11 bases left between them. Germline values: CDR1 SGHDT, CDR2 YYEEEE. As DNA, the CDR3 is TGTGCCAGCAGCCCATACAGATACTCCTACGAGCAGTACTTC. It encodes CASSPYRYSYEQYF.

The V and J genes are TRBV10-1 and TRBJ1-1, with unresolved D. This CDR3 has 14 residues. The V end was cut by 3 bases, the J end by 6 bases, with 14 bases between. Germline-derived CDR1 and CDR2 are WNHNN and SYGVQD (reference sequence). CDR3 DNA sequence: TGCGCCAGCAGTGACCCCAACCGGGGTCCTGAAGCTTTCTTT. Protein sequence: CASSDPNRGPEAFF.

This rearrangement joins TRBV7-2 to TRBJ1-3; a weak D match, TRBD1 (5 bases). This CDR3 is 14 amino acids long. V was clipped by 6 bases and J by 4 bases, with 13 bases between them. Per the germline V gene, CDR1 is SGHTA and CDR2 is FQGNSA. The CDR3 spells CASRYTGEGNTIYF. The CDR3 DNA reads as TGTGCCAGCAGATACACAGGCGAGGGAAACACCATATATTTT.

The rearrangement joins TRBV7-9 to TRBJ2-1; 9 positions agree with TRBD1. This CDR3 has 16 residues. Germline CDR1 SEHNR, CDR2 FQNEAQ (reference sequence). V lost 3 bases to trimming and J lost 6 bases; unmatched junction nucleotides: 9. DNA of the CDR3: TGTGCCAGCAGCTTCCGGGACAGGGACCCGCTCAATGAGCAGTTCTTC. The encoded protein is CASSFRDRDPLNEQFF.

The chain uses TRBV10-1 and TRBJ2-7, with D tentatively TRBD2 (6 bases). The V end lost 2 bases, the J end lost 4 bases, and 6 bases lay between the germline ends. This CDR3 has 12 amino acids. Germline V lookup: CDR1 WNHNN, CDR2 SYGVQD (reference sequence). CDR3 nucleotide sequence: TGCGCCAGCAGTGAGCGGGGGTACGAGCAGTACTTC. Translation: CASSERGYEQYF.

The chain combines TRBV25-1 with TRBJ1-3; 11 nucleotides align to TRBD1. CDR1 is MGHDK, CDR2 SYGVNS, per germline. V lost 5 bases and J lost 8; bases outside the gene matches: 5. This CDR3 region has 14 residues. The CDR3 is CASSSTGQGDTIYF. Written as DNA, the CDR3 is TGTGCCAGCAGTTCGACGGGACAGGGGGACACCATATATTTT.

The V and J genes are TRBV19 and TRBJ2-7, with TRBD2 matching over 9 bases. Germline V gives CDR1 LNHDA, CDR2 SQIVND (reference sequence). The CDR3 length is 16 residues. V was pared by 6 bases and J by 4 bases, with 13 bases of the junction left unmatched. CDR3 coding DNA: TGTGCCAGTAGCCCGGGGCGCGGGGGGGGCCTTTACGAGCAGTACTTC. Its translation is CASSPGRGGGLYEQYF.

This sequence joins TRBV4-2 and TRBJ2-1, with a tentative D call TRBD2 (7 bases). Germline V CDR1 and CDR2: LGHNA, YNFKEQ. CDR3 size: 15 residues. The V end was cut by 1 base, the J end by 5 bases, with 12 bases between. The CDR3 region is CASSQGGGGHNEQFF. CDR3 coding DNA: TGTGCCAGCAGCCAAGGGGGCGGGGGCCACAATGAGCAGTTCTTC.

The chain joins TRBV4-1 to TRBJ1-4, with D unresolved. The germline V gene encodes CDR1 MGHRA and CDR2 YSYEKL. V was clipped by 1 base and J by 7 bases, with 16 bases between them. The CDR3 runs to 16 residues. In nucleotides, the CDR3 is TGCGCCAGCAGCCAAGCCGCGCTAGGAGGTGCTGAAAAACTGTTTTTT. Its protein product is CASSQAALGGAEKLFF.

Of note for this clone: The sample holds other DNA sequences that translate to the same CDR3. The chain employs TRBV18 and TRBJ1-4; 10 positions match TRBD1. Unmatched junction bases numbered 3, after V lost 3 bases and J lost 8 bases. The CDR3 extends over 14 amino acids. Germline assignment: CDR1 KGHSH and CDR2 LQKENI. CDR3 coding DNA: TGTGCCAGCTCACCGGGACAGGGGAACGAAAAACTGTTTTTT. Protein sequence: CASSPGQGNEKLFF. Looking up the rest from reference TRBV18 and TRBJ1-4 gives the full variable domain: NAGVMQNPRHLVRRRGQEARLRCSPMKGHSHVYWYRQLPEEGLKFMVYLQKENIIDESGMPKERFSAEFPKEGPSILRIQQVVRGDSAAYFCASSPGQGNEKLFFGSGTQLSVL.

The chain uses TRBV19 and TRBJ1-1; D remains unclear. The ends were cut back, 5 bases at V and 3 bases at J, with 10 bases in the middle. Germline V lookup: CDR1 LNHDA, CDR2 SQIVND (reference sequence). The CDR3 runs to 13 residues. The CDR3: CASSLVSDTEAFF. CDR3 nucleotide sequence: TGTGCCAGTAGTCTCGTATCGGACACTGAAGCTTTCTTT.

The chain carries TRBV30 and TRBJ1-6; D is perhaps TRBD1 (6 bases). Trimming took 3 bases from V and 9 from J, leaving 18 bases between them. This CDR3 has 15 residues. The germline CDR1 and CDR2 sequences are GTSNPN and SVGIG (reference sequence). The CDR3 here is CAWSRGSTGRSPLHF. The CDR3 DNA reads TGTGCCTGGAGCAGGGGCTCAACGGGGCGTTCACCCCTCCACTTT.

This clone was counted only a few times. The V call is TRBV5-1, the J call TRBJ1-2; 7 nucleotides agree with TRBD1. This CDR3 has 14 residues. Germline loops: CDR1 SGHRS, CDR2 YFSETQ. Germline trimming cut 3 bases from V and 8 bases from J; bases unmatched to any gene: 10. The CDR3 here is CASSWSGGGEGYTF. CDR3 nucleotide sequence: TGCGCCAGCAGCTGGTCTGGAGGGGGCGAGGGCTACACCTTC.

This clone appeared once. The chain couples TRBV2 to TRBJ1-5, with D unclear. The germline gives CDR1 SNHLY, CDR2 FYNNEI. This CDR3 comprises 14 residues. Trimming stripped 6 bases from V and 0 bases from J, with 9 bases between. CDR3 bases: TGTGCCAGCAGCCCCCTTAATAGCAATCAGCCCCAGCATTTT. It specifies CASSPLNSNQPQHF.

Notes on this clone: Different DNA sequences within this sample yield the same CDR3. The chain combines TRBV19 with TRBJ2-3; possible D gene TRBD1, 6 bases. Germline-derived CDR1 and CDR2 are LNHDA and SQIVND (reference sequence). Between the trimmed V and J ends, which lost 6 bases and 1 base, there was a span of 14 bases. The CDR3 spans 15 residues. The CDR3 nucleotides are TGTGCCAGTAGCGCCGGGGCAGGGGGCACAGATACGCAGTATTTT. Protein product: CASSAGAGGTDTQYF.

The V gene is TRBV9, the J gene TRBJ2-5; unclear D gene. The CDR3 sequence is 16 residues long. Germline assignment: CDR1 SGDLS and CDR2 YYNGEE. V lost 0 bases and J lost 5, with 17 bases in between. In DNA form, the CDR3 reads TGTGCCAGCAGCGTAGGTTTCCAGGCCATCAGGGAGACCCAGTACTTC. Translating it yields CASSVGFQAIRETQYF.

The CDR3 region is CATAAGTVTYEQYF. DNA for the CDR3: TGTGCCACTGCGGCCGGGACAGTTACCTACGAGCAGTACTTC. The V call is TRBV28, the J call TRBJ2-7, with TRBD1 matching over 7 bases. CDR3 length equals 14 residues. The V segment lost 10 bases and the J segment 2 bases; nucleotides outside the gene matches: 11. CDR1 MDHEN and CDR2 SYDVKM come from the germline V gene.

The chain couples TRBV3-1 (or the pseudogene TRBV3-2) to TRBJ2-7, with TRBD1 identical over 11 bases. J lost 2 bases, V lost 1 base, and 1 base had no gene match. The V gene's germline CDR1 is LGHDT and CDR2 YNNKEL (reference sequence). CDR3 length equals 15 residues. CDR3 sequence: CASSQGTGGPYEQYF. In nucleotides, the CDR3 is TGTGCCAGCAGCCAAGGGACAGGGGGCCCCTACGAGCAGTACTTC.

This CDR3 reads CASSSPGTSGKEELFF. The DNA of the CDR3 is TGTGCCAGCAGCTCACCCGGGACTAGCGGGAAGGAGGAGCTGTTTTTT. The V call is TRBV7-8, the J call TRBJ2-2; 13 bases are shared with TRBD2. V was pared by 4 bases and J by 10 bases, with 9 bases of the junction left unmatched. Germline V gene lookup returns CDR1 SGHVS and CDR2 FQNEAQ. The CDR3 runs 16 residues.

This rearrangement joins TRBV12-3 or TRBV12-4 to TRBJ1-5, with 10 bases identical to TRBD1. Germline trimming cut 6 bases from V and 5 bases from J; bases unmatched to any gene: 1. The CDR3 length is 13 residues. The CDR3: CASRGTGDQPQHF. The CDR3 nucleotides read TGTGCCAGCAGAGGGACAGGGGATCAGCCCCAGCATTTT.

This clone has a single count. The V and J genes are TRBV7-2 and TRBJ2-7; TRBD2 matches 7 bases. V gave up 8 bases and J gave up 2 bases; unmatched junction bases: 12. Germline CDR1 reads SGHTA; CDR2 reads FQGNSA. This CDR3 has 15 residues. The CDR3 loop reads CASDPKRGIPYEQYF. The CDR3, as DNA: TGTGCCAGCGATCCCAAGCGGGGAATCCCCTACGAGCAGTACTTC.

The chain joins TRBV27 to TRBJ1-6, with D unclear. CDR3 size: 12 residues. Germline CDR1 and CDR2: MNHEY and SMNVEV (reference sequence). The V gene lost 3 bases and the J gene lost 7 bases, with 4 bases spanning the gap. CDR3 loop: CASSLRNSPLHF. DNA for the CDR3: TGTGCCAGCAGTTTGAGGAATTCACCCCTCCACTTT.